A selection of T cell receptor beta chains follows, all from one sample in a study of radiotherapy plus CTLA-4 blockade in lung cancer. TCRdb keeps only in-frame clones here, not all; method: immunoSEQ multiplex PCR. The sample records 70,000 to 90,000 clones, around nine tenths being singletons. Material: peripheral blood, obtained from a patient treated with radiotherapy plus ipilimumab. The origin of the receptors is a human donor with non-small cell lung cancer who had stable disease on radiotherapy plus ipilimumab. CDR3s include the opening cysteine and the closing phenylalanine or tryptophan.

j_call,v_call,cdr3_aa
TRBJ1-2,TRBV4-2,CASSQGDSQNYGYTF
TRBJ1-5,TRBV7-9,CASSRVGGPSNQPQHF
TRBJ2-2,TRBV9,CASPVRSLTGELFF
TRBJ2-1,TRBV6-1,CASSEWAEEQFF
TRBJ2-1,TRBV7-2,CASSWRTGLYNEQFF
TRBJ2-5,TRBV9,CASSVGLAGGQETQYF
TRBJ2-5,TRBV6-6,CASSYVGDQETQYF
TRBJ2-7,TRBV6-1,CASSETGLGVYEQYF
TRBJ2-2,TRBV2,CASSEAGHYTGELFF
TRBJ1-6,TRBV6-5,CASSTGTENSPLHF
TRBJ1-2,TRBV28,CASSLVGAGYGYTF
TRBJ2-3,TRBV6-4,CASSESSGGGTDTQYF
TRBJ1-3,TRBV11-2,CASSPSAGPGNTIYF